Sequencing of this T cell receptor (beta chain) was carried out in a study of T cell changes during pregnancy in multiple sclerosis. Germline V gives CDR1 SNHLY, CDR2 FYNNEI. This CDR3 spans 15 amino acids. V was clipped by 6 bases and J by 6 bases; unmatched bases: 7. The table came from immunoSEQ multiplex PCR; TCRdb's copy has only in-frame clones and leaves some out. This sample has around 88,000 clones, with about 92% found just once. This clonotype was obtained from a female donor in good health, enrolled as a control in a pregnancy study. V usage is TRBV2 and J usage is TRBJ2-6; 8 nucleotides line up with TRBD1. The material was peripheral blood, obtained after pregnancy. CDR3 sequence reads: CASRDRESLANVLTF. CDR3 DNA: TGTGCCAGCAGGGACAGGGAATCACTGGCCAACGTCCTGACTTTC.